These 8 T cell receptor beta chains originate from one sample sequenced in a study of blood T cells in healthy people across ages. PCR was performed a second time for 7 to 11 cycles using a sample-barcoded 5' primer and a J-beta primer mix. TCRdb re-called the 5' RACE reads through MiXCR, storing one row per CDR3 protein. The sample consists of 700,000 to 850,000 distinct CDR3 sequences, 40% to 65% of them appearing once. The sample consisted of blood. These receptor sequences come from an elderly man in good health.

This clonotype turned up a few times. This rearrangement joins TRBV28 to TRBJ1-1, with TRBD1 as a possible D gene (5 bases). V was shortened by 7 bases and J by 1 base, with 16 bases between the two germline ends. Germline CDR1 is MDHEN and CDR2 is SYDVKM. This CDR3 spans 15 amino acids. The CDR3 reads CASTDPGTANTEAFF. In nucleotides, the CDR3 is TGTGCCAGCACCGACCCCGGGACCGCGAACACTGAAGCTTTCTTT.

The gene calls are TRBV6-5 and TRBJ2-3; tentatively, D is TRBD2 (6 bases). The CDR3 consists of 14 residues. Germline V CDR1 and CDR2: MNHEY, SVGAGI. The V and J ends lost 10 bases and 2 bases respectively, with 16 bases between them. The CDR3 DNA reads TGTGCCACCCGGGATAGCGGAAACACAGATACGCAGTATTTT. Protein sequence: CATRDSGNTDTQYF.

This clonotype has more than one count but fewer than ten. J is TRBJ2-7 and V is TRBV7-9; perhaps TRBD1 as D (6 bases). V lost 1 base and J 0 bases, leaving 10 bases between the germline ends. The CDR3 length is 15 residues. Germline V gene sequence: CDR1 SEHNR, CDR2 FQNEAQ (reference sequence). The CDR3 is CASSLGGGISYEQYF. In DNA form, the CDR3 reads TGTGCCAGCAGCTTAGGAGGGGGTATCTCCTACGAGCAGTACTTC.

This clonotype was detected only a few times. The rearrangement joins TRBV3-1 to TRBJ2-1; D uncertain. The DNA end is more similar to TRBJ2-7, so the J call may be wrong. This CDR3 is built from 15 residues. Germline values: CDR1 LGHDT, CDR2 YNNKEL (reference sequence). CDR3 sequence reads: CASSQERSSYNEQYF. CDR3 nucleotides: TGTGCCAGCAGCCAAGAGCGGAGCTCCTACAATGAGCAGTACTTC.

The chain links TRBV2 to TRBJ1-5; no clear D gene. Looked up from germline, CDR1 is SNHLY and CDR2 is FYNNEI. The CDR3 totals 16 residues. V shed 3 bases and J shed 0 bases, with 12 bases lying between them. CDR3 sequence: CASSDLRQYSNQPQHF. CDR3 bases: TGTGCCAGCAGTGATTTAAGGCAGTATAGCAATCAGCCCCAGCATTTT.

The count of this clonotype is one. V and J are TRBV5-5 and TRBJ2-5; perhaps TRBD1 as D (6 bases). The J call may be in error: the DNA end matches TRBJ2-1 better. Germline assignment: CDR1 SGHKS and CDR2 YYEKEE (reference sequence). This CDR3 is built from 13 residues. CDR3 sequence: CASSMAGATEQFF. CDR3 coding DNA: TGTGCCAGCAGCATGGCAGGGGCGACTGAGCAGTTCTTC.

This rearrangement joins TRBV15 to TRBJ2-1; TRBD2 aligns across 7 bases. V dropped 4 bases and J dropped 0; count of bases not matched to a gene: 3. The germline gives CDR1 LNHNV, CDR2 YYDKDF (reference sequence). This CDR3 spans 15 amino acids. CDR3 residues: CATSTERDSYNEQFF. CDR3 DNA: TGTGCCACCAGCACGGAGCGGGACTCCTACAATGAGCAGTTCTTC.

This clonotype was found a few times. The V and J genes are TRBV10-3 and TRBJ2-5, with D maybe TRBD1 (6 bases). V was pared by 3 bases and J by 1 base, with 15 bases between. Per germline, CDR1 ENHRY and CDR2 SYGVKD. The CDR3 has 16 amino acids. CDR3 sequence reads: CAISEGVGRGQETQYF. In DNA, the CDR3 is TGTGCCATCAGTGAAGGGGTGGGCAGGGGCCAAGAGACCCAGTACTTC.